The 6 T cell receptor beta chains reported below all come from one sample, sequenced in a study of T cell changes during pregnancy in multiple sclerosis (dated by TCRdb to between 2017 and 2020). Receptor amplification or capture employed the immunoSEQ multiplex PCR assay. TCRdb mirrors the immuneACCESS table, restricted to in-frame sequences. Some clones are absent from its copies; in checked studies, under half trace to an unresolved V gene, and the reason for the others is unknown. In all, the sample holds under 50,000 clones, and 85% to 95% of those were seen once. The ten biggest clones cover about 8.9% of the sample. The sample in question was CD8+ T cells from peripheral blood mononuclear cells, obtained in the third trimester of pregnancy. The receptors were gathered from a female donor with multiple sclerosis, enrolled in a pregnancy study.

The chain uses TRBV14 and TRBJ1-2; the D is unclear. Germline CDR1 and CDR2: SGHDN and FVKESK. The CDR3 runs 14 residues. Trimming pared 1 base from V and 1 base from J, leaving 7 bases between. CDR3 DNA sequence: TGTGCCAGCAGCCAAGTCGGTTTTAACTATGGCTACACCTTC. Amino acids: CASSQVGFNYGYTF.

The V and J genes are TRBV30 and TRBJ2-3, with TRBD1 identical over 8 bases. The CDR3 contains 13 residues. Germline V gene sequence: CDR1 GTSNPN, CDR2 SVGIG (reference sequence). The V and J ends lost 4 bases and 2 bases, in that order; junction bases with no gene match: 2. The CDR3 region has the DNA TGTGCCTGGAACAGGGGGTTCACAGATACGCAGTATTTT. This codes for CAWNRGFTDTQYF.

Points on this clone: Germline is not matched at one junction end, which may reflect a read error. This rearrangement joins TRBV7-7 to TRBJ2-3, with 14 nucleotides matching TRBD2. The germline V gene encodes CDR1 SSHAT and CDR2 FNYEAQ (reference sequence). The CDR3 contains 15 residues. The chain's CDR3 is CASSPGLAGDYTQYF. CDR3 DNA sequence: TGTGCTAGCAGTCCGGGACTAGCGGGGGACTATACGCAGTATTTT.

This chain uses TRBV6-5 with TRBJ1-1, with D possibly matching TRBD1 (6 bases). The CDR3 is 15 residues long. The V end lost 2 bases, the J end lost 4 bases, and 14 bases lay between the germline ends. In germline, CDR1 is MNHEY, CDR2 SVGAGI. The CDR3 loop is CASSYPGVTGTEAFF. The CDR3 DNA reads as TGTGCCAGCAGTTACCCAGGGGTTACCGGCACTGAAGCTTTCTTT.

The chain couples TRBV6-4 to TRBJ2-1, with D possibly TRBD1 on 7 matching bases. The ends were cut back, 5 bases at V and 8 bases at J, with 16 bases in the middle. This CDR3 region has 14 residues. CDR1 and CDR2 from the germline V gene are MRHNA and SNTAGT. CDR3 nucleotide sequence: TGTGCCAGCAGTTGGCAGGGGGGAACGGATGAGCAGTTCTTC. This gives the protein CASSWQGGTDEQFF.

This chain uses TRBV27 with TRBJ2-2; TRBD1 aligns across 9 bases. CDR3 length equals 17 residues. CDR1 is MNHEY and CDR2 is SMNVEV in the germline V gene (reference sequence). V was pared by 3 bases and J by 1 base, with 6 bases of the junction left unmatched. In nucleotides, the CDR3 is TGTGCCAGCAGTTTCATCGGGACAGGGCAGAACACCGGGGAGCTGTTTTTT. It yields the protein CASSFIGTGQNTGELFF.